This TCR beta chain was captured by sequencing in a study of cytomegalovirus exposure and HLA in healthy donors. Germline V lookup: CDR1 MNHEY, CDR2 SVGAGI. The CDR3 length is 13 residues. The V gene lost 6 bases and the J gene lost 4 bases, with 12 bases spanning the gap. The study ran its PCR with 60 Vbeta and 13 Jbeta primers. Sequencing used immunoSEQ multiplex PCR; TCRdb keeps in-frame clones, though not all of them. The sample lists about 52,000 clones, about 57% occurring once. The chain uses TRBV6-5 and TRBJ1-1; D call uncertain. The sequencing sample was made of PBMCs. The clonotype was recovered from a human donor in good health. As DNA, the CDR3 is TGTGCCAGCAGACCCGGGGATGGCACTGAAGCTTTCTTT. Amino acid sequence: CASRPGDGTEAFF.